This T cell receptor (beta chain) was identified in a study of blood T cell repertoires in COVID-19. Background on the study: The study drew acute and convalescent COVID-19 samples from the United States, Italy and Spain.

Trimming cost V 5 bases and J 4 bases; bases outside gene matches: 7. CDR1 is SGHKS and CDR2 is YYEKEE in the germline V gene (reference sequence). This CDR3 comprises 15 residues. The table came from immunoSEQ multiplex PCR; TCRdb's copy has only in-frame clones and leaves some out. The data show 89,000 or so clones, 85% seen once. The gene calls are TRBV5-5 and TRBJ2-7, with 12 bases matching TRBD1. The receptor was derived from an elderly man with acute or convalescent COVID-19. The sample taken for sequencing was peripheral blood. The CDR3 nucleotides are TGTGCCAGCAGTATGGGACAGGGGGCTCGGTACGAGCAGTACTTC. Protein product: CASSMGQGARYEQYF. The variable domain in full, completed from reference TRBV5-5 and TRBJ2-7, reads DAGVTQSPTHLIKTRGQQVTLRCSPISGHKSVSWYQQVLGQGPQFIFQYYEKEERGRGNFPDRFSARQFPNYSSELNVNALLLGDSALYLCASSMGQGARYEQYFGPGTRLTVT.